This TCR beta chain originates from a study of identifying expanded T cells in peripheral blood. Germline V gives CDR1 GTSNPN, CDR2 SVGIG (reference sequence). V shed 8 bases and J shed 3 bases, with 7 bases lying between them. This CDR3 spans 10 amino acids. Healthy donors had no documented immune events, such as infections, while sampled. Study-level points and caveats: Across healthy donors, higher total template counts meant significantly greater two-week count variance. Technical replicates showed about 1.2 changed clones; around two weeks 15 to 20; four weeks 19.

Regarding this clone: Its antigen is unidentified.

Clones were sequenced by immunoSEQ multiplex PCR, and TCRdb holds only the in-frame ones, with some missing. The table has about 110,000 clones, roughly 91% seen once. Material for sequencing was blood. The V gene is TRBV30, the J gene TRBJ1-2; maybe TRBD1 (5 bases). This clonotype was obtained from a person between 18 and 70 years old in good health. CDR3 sequence reads: CAGGDYGYTF. DNA of the CDR3: TGTGCCGGGGGAGACTATGGCTACACCTTC.